The 11 T cell receptor beta chains presented below share a single source sample, sequenced in a study of blood T cell repertoires in COVID-19 (dated by TCRdb to the early 2020s). Libraries were prepared through the immunoSEQ multiplex PCR assay. TCRdb retrieved this table from immuneACCESS and kept in-frame rearrangements only. Not all clones are present; in checked studies, unresolved V genes account for under half, and no reason is known for the remainder. The sample includes about 110,000 clones, with about 79% observed a single time. The ten largest clonotypes hold 5% to 7.5% of the sample. The sequenced sample consisted of peripheral blood. Receptors were obtained from an elderly man with COVID-19, enrolled during active disease.

CDR3 sequence (DNA): TGTGCCAGCGCCGCCGGGTCCTCCTACGAGCAGTACTTC. Its translation is CASAAGSSYEQYF. V usage is TRBV27 and J usage is TRBJ2-7, with D unresolved. With 8 bases removed from V and 0 bases from J, the gap between germline ends came to 11 bases. The CDR3 is 13 amino acids. Germline loops: CDR1 MNHEY, CDR2 SMNVEV (reference sequence).

The V and J genes are TRBV11-2 and TRBJ2-1, with 9 bases aligning to TRBD2. Germline V gene lookup returns CDR1 SGHAT and CDR2 FQNNGV. The length of the CDR3 is 18 residues. Trimming took 4 bases from V and 4 from J; bases not matched to a gene: 14. The CDR3 DNA reads as TGTGCCAGCAGCTCCTTCTCTGTTAGCGGGAGCCTTTACAATGAGCAGTTCTTC. This sequence encodes CASSSFSVSGSLYNEQFF.

V usage is TRBV5-1 and J usage is TRBJ2-5; TRBD1 matches at 9 bases. Germline CDR1 reads SGHRS; CDR2 reads YFSETQ. V shed 3 bases, J shed 2 bases, and the junction held 5 bases outside the gene matches. The CDR3 has 15 amino acids. The CDR3 loop is CASSWLGTGQETQYF. CDR3 DNA: TGCGCCAGCAGCTGGCTGGGGACAGGGCAAGAGACCCAGTACTTC.

This clone was recorded a few times. J is TRBJ1-3 and V is TRBV15, with TRBD1 matching over 8 bases. The V gene's germline CDR1 is LNHNV and CDR2 YYDKDF (reference sequence). This CDR3 is built from 14 residues. V dropped 3 bases and J dropped 4; count of bases not matched to a gene: 2. CDR3 protein: CATSSDRGGNTIYF. The CDR3 coding sequence is TGTGCCACCAGCAGTGACAGGGGAGGAAACACCATATATTTT. Variable domain in full (rest from reference TRBV15 and TRBJ1-3): DAMVIQNPRYQVTQFGKPVTLSCSQTLNHNVMYWYQQKSSQAPKLLFHYYDKDFNNEADTPDNFQSRRPNTSFCFLDIRSPGLGDTAMYLCATSSDRGGNTIYFGEGSWLTVV.

This clone was seen a handful of times. V is TRBV6-5 and J is TRBJ1-4; TRBD1 is a possible D gene (6 bases). Trimming took off 6 bases at V and 8 bases at J, with 16 bases between the two ends. The CDR3 has 14 residues. Germline V CDR1 and CDR2: MNHEY, SVGAGI. The CDR3 region is CASRDRWLREKLFF. The CDR3 DNA is TGTGCCAGCAGAGACAGGTGGCTTCGGGAAAAACTGTTTTTT.

V gene TRBV24-1 combines with J gene TRBJ2-5; 8 bases match TRBD1. Trimming at V came to 4 bases and at J to 5 bases, leaving 8 bases not matched to a gene. The CDR3 length is 15 residues. CDR1 is KGHDR and CDR2 is SFDVKD in the germline V gene. The DNA for the CDR3 is TGTGCCACCAGTGACATAGGCAGGGGGCCGGAGACCCAGTACTTC. It yields the protein CATSDIGRGPETQYF.

The chain links TRBV9 to TRBJ2-2, with D tentatively TRBD2 (6 bases). V was clipped by 2 bases and J by 1 base, with 12 bases between them. CDR3 size: 16 residues. Germline CDR1 SGDLS, CDR2 YYNGEE. This CDR3 is CASSVAGTRNTGELFF. The CDR3 bases are TGTGCCAGCAGCGTTGCCGGGACTCGGAACACCGGGGAGCTGTTTTTT.

This rearrangement joins TRBV5-1 to TRBJ1-6; 8 nucleotides align to TRBD1. This CDR3 spans 15 amino acids. J gave up 8 bases and V 0 bases, and 4 bases lay outside the gene matches. The germline V gene encodes CDR1 SGHRS and CDR2 YFSETQ. The CDR3 loop is CASSLEGQEDSPLHF. As DNA, the CDR3 is TGCGCCAGCAGCTTGGAGGGACAGGAGGATTCACCCCTCCACTTT.

The chain recombines TRBV11-2 with TRBJ2-7; 9 bases are a match to TRBD1. CDR1 and CDR2 from the germline V gene are SGHAT and FQNNGV. V shed 7 bases, J shed 2 bases, and the junction held 6 bases outside the gene matches. The CDR3 length is 14 residues. Written as DNA, the CDR3 is TGTGCCAGCACCCATGACAGGGGGGCCTACGAGCAGTACTTC. Its protein product is CASTHDRGAYEQYF.

The gene calls are TRBV27 and TRBJ2-1; D ambiguous. Trimming left V 2 bases short and J 4 bases short, with 15 bases between. CDR3 size: 16 residues. Germline V lookup: CDR1 MNHEY, CDR2 SMNVEV (reference sequence). For the CDR3, the DNA is TGTGCCAGCAGTTTACTGGCGGAACGAATATACAATGAGCAGTTCTTC. It translates to CASSLLAERIYNEQFF.

V and J are TRBV4-3 and TRBJ1-2, with 10 bases identical to TRBD1. This CDR3 region has 15 residues. Germline lookup yields CDR1 LGHNA and CDR2 YSLEER. After removal of 4 bases from V and 4 bases from J, the junction contained 6 bases not matched to a gene. For the CDR3, the DNA is TGCGCCAGCAGCCCACGGGACAGGGGAAGCTATGGCTACACCTTC. Amino acids: CASSPRDRGSYGYTF.